This T cell receptor (beta chain) is drawn from a study of T cells in Graves' hyperthyroidism and ophthalmopathy. For the study at large: Staff took peripheral blood when the initial diagnosis was made, before any treatment began.

Broader study findings: In simple terms, a model built on 13 V-J features told ophthalmopathy apart from stable hyperthyroidism.

It was uncontrolled infection, other autoimmune disease, pregnancy or lactation that excluded patients. Amplified regions were TCR beta CDR3 sequences from RNA transcripts. Researchers ran a first-round RT-PCR on the TCR CDR3 using the HTBI primer set. MiXCR, applied by TCRdb to the multiplex PCR reads, yields one record per CDR3 protein. This table holds hundreds of thousands of distinct CDR3 sequences, approximately 15% found once. Germline lookup yields CDR1 SGHTA and CDR2 FQGNSA. The CDR3 has 15 amino acids. V dropped 3 bases and J dropped 3; count of bases not matched to a gene: 4. In its sample, this clonotype was seen many times. Antigen specificity is unknown.

The gene calls are TRBV7-2 and TRBJ2-2, with TRBD1 identical over 7 bases. The sequencing sample was made of blood. The sequence was collected from a woman aged 18 to 35 with Graves' hyperthyroidism. CDR3 in DNA: TGTGCCAGCAGCTTTGGAGACAGGGACACCGGGGAGCTGTTTTTT. This translates into CASSFGDRDTGELFF.